The subject of this entry is one T cell receptor (beta chain). Its target is not known. PBMCs numbering at least 7 million were isolated per sample. The V and J ends lost 5 bases and 0 bases respectively, with 10 bases between them. Germline CDR1 is SGHTA and CDR2 is FQGNSA. The CDR3 extends over 14 amino acids. The entry originates in a study of blood T cells in healthy people across ages. Primed by a sample-barcoded 5' primer and a J-beta primer mix, a second PCR proceeded for roughly 7 to 12 cycles. TCRdb itself ran the 5' RACE reads through MiXCR, one entry per CDR3 protein. Counted here are some 900,000 distinct CDR3 sequences, roughly 50% occurring once; the ten biggest clones make up around 15%. Study conclusions and caveats: PBMCs that were unsorted prevented a conclusive naive versus antigen-experienced comparison. Diversity of TCR beta correlated strongly with naive T cell percentage. Aged donors had fewer naive CD4+ cells and lower diversity than long-lived donors.

The chain has TRBV7-2 and TRBJ1-1, with unresolved D. The receptor comes from a man younger than 45 in good health. The sequenced sample was blood. CDR3 nucleotide sequence: TGTGCCAGCAGCCCTGGTCCTATGAACACTGAAGCTTTCTTT. Its translation: CASSPGPMNTEAFF.